This entry is about one TCR beta chain. The antigen it recognizes is unknown. To determine HCMV serostatus, a commercial ELISA kit was used to detect HCMV-specific IgG in serum. Ficoll density gradient centrifugation was used to isolate peripheral blood mononuclear cells from blood. Including the terminal cysteine and phenylalanine, the CDR3 comprises 13 residues. A DNA sequence was not provided. CDR1 and CDR2 are drawn from the germline V gene: MNHEY, SVGAGI. The entry originates in a study of T cells expressing NK-cell markers (TCRdb year 2020). The study in broad terms: About 8 donors provided sorted CD3+CD56+NKG2C+, CD3+CD56+NKG2C- and CD3+CD56-NKG2C+ T-cell subsets, whose TCR beta-chain repertoires were profiled. Among the eight sequenced donors, only one was HCMV-seronegative, while the other seven were HCMV-seropositive. The eight sequenced donors were randomly selected healthy volunteers, three men and five women. Sequencing of the libraries produced 2 x 150 bp reads on Illumina HiSeq 2000/2500, MiSeq or NextSeq. Study-wide conclusions, independent of this receptor: Those dominant clonotypes were again the most abundant among CD3+CD56-NKG2C+ cells in a few donors, at about 25-65%. Whether the expanded NKG2C-expressing T cell clones were specific for HCMV antigens was left unclear. In several donors, the dominant CD3+CD56+NKG2C+ clonotypes were found to rank among the top 10 CD8+ clonotypes and to make up about 1.0-7.5% of CD8+ T cells.

Sequencing took place on an Illumina HiSeq 2000. TCR beta cDNA libraries were prepared using 5'RACE template switching, which introduced a universal primer site and unique molecular identifiers. cDNA synthesis was primed from the TCR beta constant segment and was followed by two successive PCR amplification steps. Turning to the authors' computational methods: MIGEC was used to demultiplex reads and group the reads by UMI, and MiTCR was used to assemble and quantify clonotypes. To exclude erroneous sequences, any TCR cDNA sequence not supported by at least two reads was discarded. The tcR package was used for downstream repertoire analysis, with clonotypes matched between fractions based on CDR3 nucleotide sequence plus V segment. Antigen specificity was annotated against VDJdb with VDJmatch, allowing one amino acid substitution in CDR3. TCRdb reprocessed the sequencing reads and holds a single record per CDR3 protein sequence, with no DNA. TCRdb, not the original authors, processed these V and J calls. Per the sample table, the count is roughly 380,000 distinct CDR3 sequences. Of the sample, around 5% falls within the top ten clones.

This receptor was taken from a man between 18 and 69 years old in good health. The chain is assembled from TRBV6-5 and TRBJ1-2. The source material was blood T cells: a sorted CD56 or NKG2C T cell subset, CD4+ or CD8+ T cells, or bulk PBMC T cells (not recorded which). The CDR3 region has the sequence CASSWEGQRGYTF.